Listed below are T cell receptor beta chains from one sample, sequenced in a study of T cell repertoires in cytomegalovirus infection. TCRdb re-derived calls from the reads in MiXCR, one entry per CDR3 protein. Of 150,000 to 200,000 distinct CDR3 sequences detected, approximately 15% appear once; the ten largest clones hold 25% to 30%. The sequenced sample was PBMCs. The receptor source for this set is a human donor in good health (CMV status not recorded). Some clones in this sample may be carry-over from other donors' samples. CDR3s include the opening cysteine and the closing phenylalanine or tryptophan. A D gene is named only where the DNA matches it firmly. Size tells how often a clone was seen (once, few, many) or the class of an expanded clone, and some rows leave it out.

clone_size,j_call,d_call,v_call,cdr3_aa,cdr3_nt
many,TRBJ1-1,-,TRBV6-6,CASSYSPGGTEAFF,TGTGCCAGCAGTTATTCTCCAGGTGGCACTGAAGCTTTCTTT
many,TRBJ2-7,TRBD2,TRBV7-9,CASSKGLAGAYEQYF,TGTGCCAGCAGCAAGGGACTAGCGGGAGCCTACGAGCAGTACTTC
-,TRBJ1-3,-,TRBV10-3,CAISDIQGVGNTIYF,TGTGCCATCAGTGATATTCAAGGGGTCGGAAACACCATATATTTT
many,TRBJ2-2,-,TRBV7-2,CASSFRGNTGELFF,TGTGCCAGCAGCTTTCGAGGGAACACCGGGGAGCTGTTTTTT
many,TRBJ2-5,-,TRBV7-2,CASSSWAGGGLETQYF,TGTGCCAGCAGCTCTTGGGCTGGGGGCGGATTGGAGACCCAGTACTTC
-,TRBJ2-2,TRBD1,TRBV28,CASSASGGSGELFF,TGTGCCAGCAGTGCCTCAGGGGGCTCCGGGGAGCTGTTTTTT
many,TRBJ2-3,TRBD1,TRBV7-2,CASSHGTGATDTQYF,TGTGCCAGCAGCCACGGGACAGGGGCTACAGATACGCAGTATTTT
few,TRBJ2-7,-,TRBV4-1,CASSQEGHGSYEQYF,TGCGCCAGCAGCCAAGAGGGTCACGGTTCCTACGAGCAGTACTTC
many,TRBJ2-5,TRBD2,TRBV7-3,CASSSLGRGGQETQYF,TGTGCCAGCAGTTCCCTCGGGCGGGGGGGACAAGAGACCCAGTACTTC
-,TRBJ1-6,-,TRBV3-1,CASSQHGSPLHF,TGTGCCAGCAGCCAACACGGCTCACCCCTCCACTTT
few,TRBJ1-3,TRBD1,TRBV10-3,CAMGQPAFGNTIYF,TGTGCCATGGGACAGCCCGCCTTCGGGAACACCATATATTTT
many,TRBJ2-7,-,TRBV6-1,CASSEAAGYYEQYF,TGTGCCAGCAGTGAAGCGGCAGGATACTACGAGCAGTACTTC
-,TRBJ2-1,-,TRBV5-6,CASSSGTRYNEQFF,TGTGCCAGCAGTTCCGGGACTCGCTACAATGAGCAGTTCTTC
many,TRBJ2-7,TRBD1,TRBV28,CASSSDRSLPYEQYF,TGTGCCAGCAGTTCGGACAGGTCGTTGCCTTACGAGCAGTACTTC
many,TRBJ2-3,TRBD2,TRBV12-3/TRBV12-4,CASSPRISGRMRNTQYF,TGTGCCAGCAGTCCCCGGATCAGCGGGAGAATGAGAAATACGCAGTATTTT
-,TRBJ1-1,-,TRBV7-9,CASSLDTRGAFF,TGTGCCAGCAGCTTAGACACGCGAGGGGCTTTCTTT
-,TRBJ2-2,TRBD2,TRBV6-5,CASSNGGYTGELFF,TGTGCCAGCAGCAACGGGGGGTACACCGGGGAGCTGTTTTTT
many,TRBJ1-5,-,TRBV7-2,CASSPERRGGSGNQPQHF,TGTGCCAGCAGCCCGGAGAGGAGGGGAGGTTCGGGCAATCAGCCCCAGCATTTT
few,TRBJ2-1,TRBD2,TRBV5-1,CASSPPVGGGNEQFF,TGCGCCAGCAGCCCTCCGGTCGGGGGGGGCAATGAGCAGTTCTTC
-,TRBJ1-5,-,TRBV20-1,CSASPGVSNQPQHF,TGCAGTGCTTCTCCGGGAGTAAGCAATCAGCCCCAGCATTTT
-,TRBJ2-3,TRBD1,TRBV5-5,CASSKTWDRSSTDTQYF,TGTGCCAGCAGCAAAACCTGGGACAGGAGTTCCACAGATACGCAGTATTTT
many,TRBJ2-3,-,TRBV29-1,CSVEQARGTDTQYF,TGCAGCGTTGAACAGGCAAGGGGGACAGATACGCAGTATTTT
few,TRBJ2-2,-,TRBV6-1,CASSREDLSGELFF,TGTGCCAGCAGTAGAGAGGACCTCTCCGGGGAGCTGTTTTTT
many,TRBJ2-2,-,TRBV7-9,CASTKPGGARDGELFF,TGTGCCAGCACCAAACCCGGAGGGGCGCGTGACGGGGAGCTGTTTTTT
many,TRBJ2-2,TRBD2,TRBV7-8,CASSLDTSGRPSTGELFF,TGTGCCAGCAGCTTAGACACTAGCGGGAGACCTAGTACCGGGGAGCTGTTTTTT